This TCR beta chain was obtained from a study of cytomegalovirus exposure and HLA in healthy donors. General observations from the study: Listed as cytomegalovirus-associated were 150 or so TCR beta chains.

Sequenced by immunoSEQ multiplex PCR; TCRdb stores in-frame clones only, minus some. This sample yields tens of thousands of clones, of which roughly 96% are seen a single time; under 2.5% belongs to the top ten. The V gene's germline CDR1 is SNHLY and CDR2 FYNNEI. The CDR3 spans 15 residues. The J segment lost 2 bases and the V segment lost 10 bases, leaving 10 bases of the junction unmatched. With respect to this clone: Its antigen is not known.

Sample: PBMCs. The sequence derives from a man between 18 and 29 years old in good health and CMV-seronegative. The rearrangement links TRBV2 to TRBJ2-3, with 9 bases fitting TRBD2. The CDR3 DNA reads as TGTGCCACAAGACAAGCGGGAGGATACACAGATACGCAGTATTTT. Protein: CATRQAGGYTDTQYF.